This T cell receptor beta chain appears in the sequencing data of a study of blood T cell repertoires in COVID-19 (TCRdb year 2020). Context from the whole study: Samples covering the acute and convalescent phases of COVID-19 were provided by collaborators in the United States, Italy and Spain. A de-identified subject ID, COVID-19 status, age in years and sex were almost always included in the sample metadata. The repertoires were released in a freely available public database meant as a resource for research on the immune response to SARS-CoV-2. Subjects who had been exposed to COVID-19, were actively infected with it, or had recovered from it provided the deeply sampled blood TCRbeta repertoires that made up the dataset. Samples came from the ongoing ImmuneRACE study (first 160 participants) plus 1,254 subjects from 6 global collaborators. HLA class I and class II types, where available, came from metadata supplied by the sample provider rather than from assay-based typing. The prospective study material was composed of cDNA or gDNA derived from T cells, B-cell-depleted T cells, or PBMCs. Results and caveats for the whole study, not just this receptor: The amount of clinical and demographic metadata varied by source and participant and was provided uncurated.

A remark on this clone: No antigen is known for it. Within one base of it there is no much larger clone, and no base qualities were kept.

Another Seattle source contributed samples from volunteer blood donors who had recovered from COVID-19. Whole blood was collected in K2EDTA tubes by collaborating institutions according to the institutions' own protocols. Collaborator samples were shipped for TCRbeta analysis as frozen whole blood, isolated PBMCs, or DNA extracted from either sample type. From a lookup of the germline V gene, CDR1 and CDR2 are SGHVS and FNYEAQ. At the junction V is shortened by 1 base and J by 8 bases; bases outside the gene matches: 6. Counted from cysteine to phenylalanine, this CDR3 has 15 amino acids. Kept here is only the CDR3 DNA, which spans 45 bases and is read in frame from base 1. The immunoSEQ Assay, a bias-controlled multiplex PCR, was used to amplify TCRbeta CDR3 regions from genomic DNA. The original pipeline was this. Nucleated cell counts per sample were estimated from amplification of reference gene primers within the assay. To quantify the absolute abundance of each unique TCRbeta CDR3 rearrangement, sequence reads were collapsed and filtered. For each sample, productive Simpson clonality was calculated by taking the square root of Simpson's diversity index across productive rearrangements. TCRdb re-hosts the immuneACCESS table, in-frame sequences only. Its copies lack some clones; in the studies checked, an unresolved V gene accounts for under half of them, and the cause for the rest is not known. From that table come the V and J calls and clone size; the DNA was used to work out D and trimming. Across this sample there are roughly 130,000 clones, with 80% to 85% seen only once. Under 15% of the sample comes from the top ten.

The V and J segments used are TRBV7-6 and TRBJ2-1, with 9 bases aligning to TRBD2. Sequenced: peripheral blood. The receptor comes from a woman aged 25 to 39 who had recovered from COVID-19. The CDR3 protein sequence reads: CASSLVAGGPDEQFF. The DNA sequence is as follows: TGTGCCAGCAGCTTAGTTGCGGGAGGGCCGGATGAGCAGTTCTTC.